Presented here are 5 T cell receptor beta chains from one specimen sequenced in a study of blood T cell repertoires in COVID-19. Method: immunoSEQ multiplex PCR; TCRdb's copy keeps in-frame clones and lacks some. The table shows approximately 230,000 clones, with approximately 90% occurring only once. The sequenced sample was PBMCs or T cells enriched from blood (not recorded which). The receptors come from a young woman with acute COVID-19.

This chain uses TRBV19 with TRBJ1-4; the D is unclear. The CDR3 has 13 residues. The germline gives CDR1 LNHDA, CDR2 SQIVND (reference sequence). The CDR3 DNA reads TGTTCTTCAAGCGGCGGGATTAATGAAAAACTGTTTTTT. It specifies CSSSGGINEKLFF.

The chain couples TRBV7-6 to TRBJ1-2; possibly TRBD1 for D (6 bases). The V gene lost 5 bases and the J gene lost 0 bases, with 13 bases spanning the gap. The CDR3 contains 15 residues. Germline values: CDR1 SGHVS, CDR2 FNYEAQ. The CDR3 DNA sequence: TGTGCCAGCAGCGCAGGGACATCAGCTAACTATGGCTACACCTTC. Protein: CASSAGTSANYGYTF.

In its sample, this clone was seen once. The CDR3 region is CASRQVYEQYF. As DNA, the CDR3 is TGTGCCAGCAGACAGGTTTACGAGCAGTACTTC. This chain uses TRBV6-5 with TRBJ2-7, with D tentatively TRBD1 (5 bases). The V end lost 6 bases, the J end lost 4 bases, and 7 bases lay between the germline ends. The CDR3 covers 11 residues. Germline CDR1 MNHEY, CDR2 SVGAGI.

The chain employs TRBV7-3 and TRBJ2-1; weak D call: TRBD2 (7 bases). Germline-derived CDR1 and CDR2 are SGHTA and FQGTGA. Trimming pared 4 bases from V and 4 bases from J, leaving 14 bases between. The CDR3 runs 15 residues. The CDR3 spells CASSWGRGTYNEQFF. The DNA for the CDR3 is TGTGCCAGCAGCTGGGGGCGGGGGACTTACAATGAGCAGTTCTTC. The variable domain in full, completed from reference TRBV7-3 and TRBJ2-1, reads GAGVSQTPSNKVTEKGKYVELRCDPISGHTALYWYRQSLGQGPEFLIYFQGTGAADDSGLPNDRFFAVRPEGSVSTLKIQRTERGDSAVYLCASSWGRGTYNEQFFGPGTRLTVL.

The chain employs TRBV2 and TRBJ1-2; D possibly corresponds to TRBD1 (5 bases). Germline CDR1 and CDR2: SNHLY and FYNNEI. The CDR3 has 15 amino acids. V lost 8 bases to trimming and J lost 1 base, with 17 bases between them. The CDR3 DNA sequence: TGTGCCAGCCGCCGGGCGGACATGGTTAACTATGGCTACACCTTC. Translating it yields CASRRADMVNYGYTF.